This TCR beta chain emerged from a study of cytomegalovirus exposure and HLA in healthy donors. This cohort consisted of healthy bone marrow donors. Turning to this clone: The antigen is not known.

Findings and caveats of the study: A later analysis linked a missense DCLRE1C variant to TCR beta V- and J-gene trimming.

Unmatched junction bases numbered 5, after V lost 4 bases and J lost 8 bases. The germline gives CDR1 MDHEN, CDR2 SYDVKM. CDR3 length equals 13 residues. 60 Vbeta and 13 Jbeta primers were used in PCR. As handled by the study authors: Later, 75 million to 100 million unique TCR beta chains were counted in an analysis, and about 10 million of them were shared. Profiled with immunoSEQ multiplex PCR; TCRdb holds only in-frame clones, not every one. For V, J and clone size, that table is used; D and trimming come from the DNA. The sample carries 110,000 or so clones, over 55% recorded once. Sequenced input: PBMCs. The chain combines TRBV28 with TRBJ2-1, with 7 bases fitting TRBD2. The receptor comes from a man aged 18 to 29 in good health and CMV-seropositive. CDR3 amino acids: CASSSGRVYEQFF. CDR3 DNA: TGTGCCAGCAGTTCGGGGAGGGTCTATGAGCAGTTCTTC.